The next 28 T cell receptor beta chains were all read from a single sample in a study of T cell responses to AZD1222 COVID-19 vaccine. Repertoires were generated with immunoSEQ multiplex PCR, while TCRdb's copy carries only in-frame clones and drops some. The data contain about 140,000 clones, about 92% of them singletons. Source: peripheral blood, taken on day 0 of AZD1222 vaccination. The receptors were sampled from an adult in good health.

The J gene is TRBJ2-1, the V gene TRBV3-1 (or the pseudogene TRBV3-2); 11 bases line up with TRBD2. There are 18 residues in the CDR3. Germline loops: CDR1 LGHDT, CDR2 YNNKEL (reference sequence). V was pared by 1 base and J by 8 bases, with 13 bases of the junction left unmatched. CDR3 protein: CASSQAVVAGGARDEQFF. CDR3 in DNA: TGTGCCAGCAGCCAAGCTGTGGTAGCGGGGGGGGCGAGGGATGAGCAGTTCTTC.

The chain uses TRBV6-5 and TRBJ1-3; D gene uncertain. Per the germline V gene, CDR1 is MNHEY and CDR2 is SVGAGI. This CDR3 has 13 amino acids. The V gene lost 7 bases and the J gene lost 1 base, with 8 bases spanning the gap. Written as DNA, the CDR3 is TGTGCCAGCAAAGAGGGTTCTGGAAACACCATATATTTT. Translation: CASKEGSGNTIYF.

CDR3 in DNA: TGTGCCGTCCCCCGACAAGGACAGCACTCTGGAAACACCATATATTTT. It encodes CAVPRQGQHSGNTIYF. The chain links TRBV7-9 to TRBJ1-3; TRBD1 is a possible D gene (6 bases). The germline CDR1 and CDR2 sequences are SEHNR and FQNEAQ (reference sequence). V was trimmed by 11 bases and J by 0 bases, leaving 20 bases between them. This CDR3 is 16 amino acids long.

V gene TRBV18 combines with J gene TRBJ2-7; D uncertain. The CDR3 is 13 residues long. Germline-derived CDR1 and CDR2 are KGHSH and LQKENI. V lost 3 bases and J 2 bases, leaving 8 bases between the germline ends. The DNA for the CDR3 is TGTGCCAGCTCACCGCTCCACGCCTACGAGCAGTACTTC. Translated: CASSPLHAYEQYF.

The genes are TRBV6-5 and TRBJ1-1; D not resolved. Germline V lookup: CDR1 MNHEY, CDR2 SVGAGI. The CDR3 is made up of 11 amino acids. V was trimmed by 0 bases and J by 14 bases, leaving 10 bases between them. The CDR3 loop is CASSYSMQWFF. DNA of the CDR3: TGTGCCAGCAGTTACTCGATGCAGTGGTTCTTT.

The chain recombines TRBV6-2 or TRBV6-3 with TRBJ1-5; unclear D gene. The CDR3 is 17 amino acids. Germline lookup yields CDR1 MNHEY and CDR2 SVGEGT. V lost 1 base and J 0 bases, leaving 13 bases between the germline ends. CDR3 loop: CASSYWAGPYSNQPQHF. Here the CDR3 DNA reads TGTGCCAGCAGTTACTGGGCCGGGCCCTATAGCAATCAGCCCCAGCATTTT.

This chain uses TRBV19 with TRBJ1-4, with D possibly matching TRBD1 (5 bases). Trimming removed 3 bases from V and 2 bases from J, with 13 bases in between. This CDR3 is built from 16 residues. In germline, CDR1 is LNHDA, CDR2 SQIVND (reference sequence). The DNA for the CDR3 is TGTGCCAGTAGTATTTTCGGTGGGGGGACTAATGAAAAACTGTTTTTT. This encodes CASSIFGGGTNEKLFF.

Written as DNA, the CDR3 is TGTGCCAGCAGTTACTCTCGGCTACCCCCCAATGAGCAGTTCTTC. Translation: CASSYSRLPPNEQFF. The chain uses TRBV6-6 and TRBJ2-1; D gene unclear. Germline V gene sequence: CDR1 MNHNY, CDR2 SVGAGI (reference sequence). The CDR3 spans 15 residues. The ends were cut back, 0 bases at V and 6 bases at J, with 12 bases in the middle.

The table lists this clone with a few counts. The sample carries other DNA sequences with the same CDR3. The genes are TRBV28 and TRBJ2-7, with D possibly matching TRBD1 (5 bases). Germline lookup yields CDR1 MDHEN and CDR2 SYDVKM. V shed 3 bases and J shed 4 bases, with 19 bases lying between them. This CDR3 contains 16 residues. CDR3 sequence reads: CASSFEYRTFLYEQYF. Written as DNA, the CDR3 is TGTGCCAGCAGTTTCGAATACAGGACATTTCTTTACGAGCAGTACTTC.

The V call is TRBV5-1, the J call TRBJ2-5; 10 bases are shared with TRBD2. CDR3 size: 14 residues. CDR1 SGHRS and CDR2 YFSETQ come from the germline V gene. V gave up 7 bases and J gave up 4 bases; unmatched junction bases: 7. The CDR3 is CASGSGGAGETQYF. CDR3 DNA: TGCGCCAGCGGAAGCGGGGGGGCCGGAGAGACCCAGTACTTC.

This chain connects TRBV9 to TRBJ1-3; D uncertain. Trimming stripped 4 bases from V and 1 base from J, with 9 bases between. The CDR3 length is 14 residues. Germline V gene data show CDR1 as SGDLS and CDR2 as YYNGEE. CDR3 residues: CASSFGPSGNTIYF. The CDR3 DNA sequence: TGTGCCAGCAGCTTTGGTCCGTCTGGAAACACCATATATTTT.

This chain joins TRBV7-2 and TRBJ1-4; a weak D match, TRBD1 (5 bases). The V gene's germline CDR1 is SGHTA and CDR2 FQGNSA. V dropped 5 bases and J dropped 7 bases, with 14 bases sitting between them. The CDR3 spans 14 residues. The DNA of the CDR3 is TGTGCCAGCAGCAATTCAGGGTGGCGTGAAAAACTGTTTTTT. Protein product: CASSNSGWREKLFF.

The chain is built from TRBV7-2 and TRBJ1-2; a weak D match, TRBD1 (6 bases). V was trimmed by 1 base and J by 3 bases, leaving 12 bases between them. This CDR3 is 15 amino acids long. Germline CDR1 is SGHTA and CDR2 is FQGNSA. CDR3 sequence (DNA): TGTGCCAGCAGCTTAGGATGGGGGCATGACTATGGCTACACCTTC. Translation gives CASSLGWGHDYGYTF.

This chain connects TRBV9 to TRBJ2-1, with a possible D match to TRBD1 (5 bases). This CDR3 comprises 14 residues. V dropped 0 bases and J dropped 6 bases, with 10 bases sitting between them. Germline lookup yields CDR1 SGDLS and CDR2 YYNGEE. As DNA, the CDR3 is TGTGCCAGCAGCGTAGGACCAGGGCCCAATGAGCAGTTCTTC. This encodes CASSVGPGPNEQFF.

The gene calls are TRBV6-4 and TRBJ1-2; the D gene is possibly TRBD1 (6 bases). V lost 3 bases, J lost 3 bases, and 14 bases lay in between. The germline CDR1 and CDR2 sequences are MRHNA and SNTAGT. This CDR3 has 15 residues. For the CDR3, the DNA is TGTGCCAGCAGTGAGGGGGGCCAGTCTCACTATGGCTACACCTTC. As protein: CASSEGGQSHYGYTF.

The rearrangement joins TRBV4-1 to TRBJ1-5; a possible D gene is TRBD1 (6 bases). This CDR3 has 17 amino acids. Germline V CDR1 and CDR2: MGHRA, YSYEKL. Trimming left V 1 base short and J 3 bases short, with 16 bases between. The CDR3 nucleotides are TGCGCCAGCAGCCAAGGTAGTACCAGGGGACTCAATCAGCCCCAGCATTTT. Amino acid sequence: CASSQGSTRGLNQPQHF.

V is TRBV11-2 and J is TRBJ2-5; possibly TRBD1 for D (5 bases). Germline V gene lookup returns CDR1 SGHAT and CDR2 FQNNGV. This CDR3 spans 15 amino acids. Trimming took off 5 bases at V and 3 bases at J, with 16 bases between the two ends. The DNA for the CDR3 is TGTGCCAGCAGCGTAATAGTAGGGGTGAAAGAGACCCAGTACTTC. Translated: CASSVIVGVKETQYF.

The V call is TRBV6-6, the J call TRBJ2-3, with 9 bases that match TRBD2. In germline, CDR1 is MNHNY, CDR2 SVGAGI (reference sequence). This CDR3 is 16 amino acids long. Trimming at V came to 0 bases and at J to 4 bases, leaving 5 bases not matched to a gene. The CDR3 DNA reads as TGTGCCAGCAGTTACTCAGGCGGGGGGGCCGCAGATACGCAGTATTTT. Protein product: CASSYSGGGAADTQYF.

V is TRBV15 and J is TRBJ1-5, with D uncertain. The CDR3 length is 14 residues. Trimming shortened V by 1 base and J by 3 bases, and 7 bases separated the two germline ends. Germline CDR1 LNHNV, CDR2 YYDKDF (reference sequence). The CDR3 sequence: CATSRGQDNQPQHF. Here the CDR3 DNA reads TGTGCCACCAGCAGAGGTCAGGACAATCAGCCCCAGCATTTT. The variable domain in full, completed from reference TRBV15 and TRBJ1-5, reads DAMVIQNPRYQVTQFGKPVTLSCSQTLNHNVMYWYQQKSSQAPKLLFHYYDKDFNNEADTPDNFQSRRPNTSFCFLDIRSPGLGDTAMYLCATSRGQDNQPQHFGDGTRLSIL.

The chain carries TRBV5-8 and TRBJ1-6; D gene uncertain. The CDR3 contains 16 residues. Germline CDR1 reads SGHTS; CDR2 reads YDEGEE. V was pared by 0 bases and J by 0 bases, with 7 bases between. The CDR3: CASSLAPGSYNSPLHF. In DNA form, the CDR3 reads TGTGCCAGCAGCTTGGCCCCCGGCTCCTATAATTCACCCCTCCACTTT.

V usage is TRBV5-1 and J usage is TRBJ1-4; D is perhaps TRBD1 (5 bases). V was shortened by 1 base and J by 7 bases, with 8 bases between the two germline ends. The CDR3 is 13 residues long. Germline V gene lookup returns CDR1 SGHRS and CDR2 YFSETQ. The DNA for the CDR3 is TGCGCCAGCAGCTTGACAGGTAGTGAAAAACTGTTTTTT. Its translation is CASSLTGSEKLFF.

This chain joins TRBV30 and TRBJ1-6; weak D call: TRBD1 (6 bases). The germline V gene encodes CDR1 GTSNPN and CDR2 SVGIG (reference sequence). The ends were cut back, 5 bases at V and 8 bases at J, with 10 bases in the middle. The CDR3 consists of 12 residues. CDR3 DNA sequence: TGTGCCTGGGGGGGCTGGGATTCACCCCTCCACTTT. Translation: CAWGGWDSPLHF.

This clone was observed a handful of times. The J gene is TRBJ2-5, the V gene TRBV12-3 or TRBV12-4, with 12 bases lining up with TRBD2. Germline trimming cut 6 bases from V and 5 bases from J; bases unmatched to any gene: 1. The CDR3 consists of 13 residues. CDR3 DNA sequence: TGTGCCAGCAGAACTAGCGGGGGGGAGACCCAGTACTTC. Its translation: CASRTSGGETQYF.

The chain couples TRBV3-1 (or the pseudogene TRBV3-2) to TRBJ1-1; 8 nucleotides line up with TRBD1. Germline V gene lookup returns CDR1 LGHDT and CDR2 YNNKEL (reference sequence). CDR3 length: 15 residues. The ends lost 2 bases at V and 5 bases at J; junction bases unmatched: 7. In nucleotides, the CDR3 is TGTGCCAGCAGCCAACCTGGACAGGGTGGGACTGAAGCTTTCTTT. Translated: CASSQPGQGGTEAFF.

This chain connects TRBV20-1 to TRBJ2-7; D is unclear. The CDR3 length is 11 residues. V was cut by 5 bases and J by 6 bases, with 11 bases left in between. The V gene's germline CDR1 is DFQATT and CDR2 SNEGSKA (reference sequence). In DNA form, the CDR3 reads TGCAGTGCTCTTCTAGGCATCGAGCAGTACTTC. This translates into CSALLGIEQYF.

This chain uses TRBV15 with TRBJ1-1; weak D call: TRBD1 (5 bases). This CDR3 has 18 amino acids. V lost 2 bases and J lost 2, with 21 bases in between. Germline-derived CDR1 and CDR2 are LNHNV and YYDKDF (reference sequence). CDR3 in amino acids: CATSRPYSFPTENTEAFF. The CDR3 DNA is TGTGCCACCAGCAGACCATATAGTTTCCCGACAGAAAACACTGAAGCTTTCTTT.

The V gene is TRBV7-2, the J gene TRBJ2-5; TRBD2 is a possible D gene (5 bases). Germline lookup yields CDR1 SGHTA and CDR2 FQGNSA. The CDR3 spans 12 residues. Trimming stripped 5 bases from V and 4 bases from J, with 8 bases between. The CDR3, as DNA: TGTGCCAGCAGCATGGGAGTAGAGACCCAGTACTTC. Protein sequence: CASSMGVETQYF.

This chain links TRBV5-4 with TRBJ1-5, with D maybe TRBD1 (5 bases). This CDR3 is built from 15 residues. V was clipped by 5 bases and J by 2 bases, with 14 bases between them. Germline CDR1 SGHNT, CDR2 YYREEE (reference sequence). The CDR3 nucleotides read TGTGCCAGCAGACTGGGACCTGACGGCAATCAGCCCCAGCATTTT. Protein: CASRLGPDGNQPQHF.